These 18 T cell receptor beta chains came from one sample sequenced in a study of T cell responses to AZD1222 COVID-19 vaccine. TCRdb's table, derived via immunoSEQ multiplex PCR, lists solely in-frame clones and lacks some. The profile shows 200,000 or so clones, approximately 94% of them singletons. The sequences come from peripheral blood, collected on day 0 of MenACWY control vaccination. These receptors were taken from an adult in good health.

The chain employs TRBV11-2 and TRBJ2-5; 13 bases are a match to TRBD2. CDR1 is SGHAT, CDR2 FQNNGV, per germline. Trimming took 5 bases from V and 5 from J; bases not matched to a gene: 5. The CDR3 runs 15 residues. CDR3 amino acids: CASSQGLAGDETQYF. CDR3 nucleotide sequence: TGTGCCAGCAGCCAAGGACTAGCGGGGGATGAGACCCAGTACTTC.

The chain couples TRBV15 to TRBJ2-1; 11 bases map to TRBD2. The junction had 4 bases not matched to a gene; V was cut back by 0 bases and J by 9 bases. The CDR3 is 15 residues long. Germline V CDR1 and CDR2: LNHNV, YYDKDF (reference sequence). This chain's CDR3 is CATSREALAGAEQFF. CDR3 nucleotide sequence: TGTGCCACCAGCAGAGAGGCACTAGCGGGGGCTGAGCAGTTCTTC.

The chain employs TRBV6-2 or TRBV6-3 and TRBJ1-2, with TRBD1 identical over 7 bases. Germline CDR1 MNHEY, CDR2 SVGEGT. With 6 bases clipped from V and 3 bases from J, the junction kept 16 bases outside the gene matches. The CDR3 is 17 amino acids. The CDR3 spells CASSFTRGQPGDYGYTF. The CDR3 nucleotides read TGTGCCAGCAGCTTTACGCGGGGACAGCCAGGTGACTATGGCTACACCTTC.

The chain employs TRBV2 and TRBJ1-1, with a weak D call TRBD1 (6 bases). Trimming removed 7 bases from V and 7 bases from J, with 16 bases in between. The length of the CDR3 is 13 residues. CDR1 is SNHLY and CDR2 is FYNNEI in the germline V gene. The DNA for the CDR3 is TGTGCCAGCACCAATACAGGGATAGGTGAAGCTTTCTTT. Encoded protein: CASTNTGIGEAFF.

The chain carries TRBV2 and TRBJ1-1, with D possibly TRBD1 on 5 matching bases. Trimming removed 10 bases at V and 0 bases at J, with 12 bases between. Germline CDR1 reads SNHLY; CDR2 reads FYNNEI. The CDR3 totals 13 residues. CDR3 amino acids: CATSQELNTEAFF. The CDR3, as DNA: TGTGCCACGTCACAGGAGCTGAACACTGAAGCTTTCTTT. The entire variable domain, with the rest obtained from reference TRBV2 and TRBJ1-1, is as follows: EPEVTQTPSHQVTQMGQEVILRCVPISNHLYFYWYRQILGQKVEFLVSFYNNEISEKSEIFDDQFSVERPDGSNFTLKIRSTKLEDSAMYFCATSQELNTEAFFGQGTRLTVV.

A single count supports this clone. Other DNA sequences of this sample code for an identical CDR3. The V and J genes are TRBV3-1 (or the pseudogene TRBV3-2) and TRBJ2-2; 8 bases are shared with TRBD2. Germline loops: CDR1 LGHDT, CDR2 YNNKEL (reference sequence). The CDR3 is 13 amino acids. V shed 6 bases and J 5 bases; nucleotides not matched to a gene: 2. In DNA, the CDR3 is TGTGCCAGCAGTCGGGGGGGAACCGGGGAGCTGTTTTTT. Residues: CASSRGGTGELFF.

The chain combines TRBV28 with TRBJ1-2; 12 bases line up with TRBD1. CDR3 length: 16 residues. V trimming: 2 bases; J trimming: 2 bases; junction bases outside the gene matches: 3. Germline loops: CDR1 MDHEN, CDR2 SYDVKM. The CDR3 here is CASSLRGQGANYGYTF. The CDR3 nucleotides read TGTGCCAGCAGTTTACGGGGACAGGGGGCAAACTATGGCTACACCTTC.

This chain joins TRBV4-3 and TRBJ1-5; unclear D gene. V shed 0 bases and J shed 2 bases, with 8 bases lying between them. Germline CDR1 LGHNA, CDR2 YSLEER. The CDR3 totals 15 residues. The CDR3 DNA sequence: TGCGCCAGCAGCCAAGATGGCGCGGGCAATCAGCCCCAGCATTTT. Its translation is CASSQDGAGNQPQHF.

This clone was seen only a few times. This chain uses TRBV27 with TRBJ2-7, with D unclear. The CDR3 runs to 11 residues. The V end was cut by 4 bases, the J end by 3 bases, with 4 bases between. Germline V gives CDR1 MNHEY, CDR2 SMNVEV (reference sequence). The CDR3, as DNA: TGTGCCAGCAGTTCGGACTACGAGCAGTACTTC. Its translation is CASSSDYEQYF.

The chain carries TRBV7-2 and TRBJ2-3; either TRBD1 or TRBD2 may fit D (6 bases each). With 2 bases removed from V and 3 bases from J, the gap between germline ends came to 12 bases. The CDR3 contains 15 residues. CDR1 is SGHTA and CDR2 is FQGNSA in the germline V gene. The CDR3 coding sequence is TGTGCCAGCAGCTTATCTCGGGGGCATACAGATACGCAGTATTTT. This sequence encodes CASSLSRGHTDTQYF.

The gene calls are TRBV12-3 or TRBV12-4 and TRBJ2-1; the D is unclear. The CDR3 contains 13 residues. The V gene lost 6 bases and the J gene lost 9 bases, with 15 bases spanning the gap. This CDR3 is CASSPSRIGEQFF. For the CDR3, the DNA is TGTGCCAGCAGCCCCTCAAGGATAGGTGAGCAGTTCTTC.

The chain uses TRBV6-6 and TRBJ2-7; D is unclear. Trimming removed 5 bases from V and 2 bases from J, with 16 bases in between. CDR1 MNHNY and CDR2 SVGAGI come from the germline V gene (reference sequence). This CDR3 has 15 amino acids. The CDR3 sequence is CASSAAPERAYEQYF. Written as DNA, the CDR3 is TGTGCCAGCAGTGCCGCCCCAGAGAGAGCCTACGAGCAGTACTTC.

The chain combines TRBV15 with TRBJ2-7; D gene ambiguous. CDR3 length: 13 residues. The germline V gene has CDR1 LNHNV and CDR2 YYDKDF (reference sequence). V lost 3 bases, J lost 3 bases, and 9 bases lay in between. The CDR3 nucleotides are TGTGCCACCAGCAGGCACAGTAACTACGAGCAGTACTTC. It yields the protein CATSRHSNYEQYF.

CDR3 DNA: TGTGCCAGCAGCCAAGGCGAACGGGTCTCTGGAAACACCATATATTTT. Its translation: CASSQGERVSGNTIYF. The chain combines TRBV3-1 (or the pseudogene TRBV3-2) with TRBJ1-3; no definite D call. The CDR3 is 16 residues long. Germline V gene sequence: CDR1 LGHDT, CDR2 YNNKEL (reference sequence). With 1 base removed from V and 0 bases from J, the gap between germline ends came to 10 bases.

This chain joins TRBV9 and TRBJ1-6, with D perhaps TRBD1 (6 bases). The V end was cut by 7 bases, the J end by 6 bases, with 14 bases between. The germline V gene encodes CDR1 SGDLS and CDR2 YYNGEE. CDR3 length equals 14 residues. The CDR3 nucleotides read TGTGCCAGCGGCCCAGGGGTGGCTAATTCACCCCTCCACTTT. This gives the protein CASGPGVANSPLHF.

The chain links TRBV3-1 (or the pseudogene TRBV3-2) to TRBJ1-1; 7 positions match TRBD1. Germline V CDR1 and CDR2: LGHDT, YNNKEL (reference sequence). Trimming removed 1 base from V and 0 bases from J; junction bases left unmatched: 5. The CDR3 loop spans 16 amino acids. The CDR3 DNA sequence: TGTGCCAGCAGCCAAGGGGGACAGAGATTGAACACTGAAGCTTTCTTT. Translated, it gives CASSQGGQRLNTEAFF.

In this sample, this clone turned up a few times. The genes are TRBV6-5 and TRBJ1-1; perhaps TRBD1 as D (5 bases). The length of the CDR3 is 16 residues. Germline V gene sequence: CDR1 MNHEY, CDR2 SVGAGI. The ends were cut back, 0 bases at V and 2 bases at J, with 13 bases in the middle. The CDR3 here is CASSYSSGRVNTEAFF. The CDR3, as DNA: TGTGCCAGCAGTTACTCATCGGGCAGGGTCAACACTGAAGCTTTCTTT.

CDR3 in amino acids: CASTLEDSTGELFF. The CDR3 DNA reads TGCGCCAGCACCCTTGAAGATAGCACCGGGGAGCTGTTTTTT. The chain joins TRBV10-2 to TRBJ2-2; D uncertain. The CDR3 is 14 amino acids. V was pared by 7 bases and J by 4 bases, with 13 bases between. Germline loops: CDR1 WSHSY, CDR2 SAAADI.